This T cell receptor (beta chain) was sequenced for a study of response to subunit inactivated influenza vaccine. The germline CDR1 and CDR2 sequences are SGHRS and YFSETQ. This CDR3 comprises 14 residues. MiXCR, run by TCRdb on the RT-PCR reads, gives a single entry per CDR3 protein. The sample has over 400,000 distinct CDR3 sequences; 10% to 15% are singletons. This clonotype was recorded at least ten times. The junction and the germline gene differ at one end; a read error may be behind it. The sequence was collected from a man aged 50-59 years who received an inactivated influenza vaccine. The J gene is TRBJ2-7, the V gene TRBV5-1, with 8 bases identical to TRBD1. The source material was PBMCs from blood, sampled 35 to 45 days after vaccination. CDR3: CASSLGTGTYEQYF. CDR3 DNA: TGTGCCAGCAGCTTGGGGACAGGTACCTACGAGCAGTACTTC.